These 7 T cell receptor beta chains were sequenced from one sample in a study of early T cells in non-severe SARS-CoV-2 infection. TCRdb redid the calling of the 5' RACE reads with MiXCR, one entry per CDR3 protein. The table records some 98,000 distinct CDR3 sequences, approximately 9.9% of them present only once. The material sequenced was whole blood. These receptors were collected from an adult who was a healthcare worker with PCR-confirmed SARS-CoV-2 infection or an uninfected control (not recorded which).

The gene calls are TRBV25-1 and TRBJ2-7; D is uncertain. CDR1 and CDR2 (germline): MGHDK, SYGVNS. The CDR3 is 12 amino acids. V was pared by 4 bases and J by 4 bases, with 8 bases between. The CDR3 region has the DNA TGTGCCAGCAGTGGGAACCCTTACGAGCAGTACTTC. Its protein product is CASSGNPYEQYF.

This clonotype was counted between two and nine times. The chain has TRBV4-2 and TRBJ2-1; tentative D call: TRBD2 (7 bases). Deletions cut 3 bases from V and 2 bases from J, with 11 bases between. This CDR3 comprises 15 residues. In germline, CDR1 is LGHNA, CDR2 YNFKEQ. The CDR3 sequence: CASSHGGLPYNEQFF. CDR3 nucleotide sequence: TGTGCCAGCAGCCACGGGGGGCTCCCCTACAATGAGCAGTTCTTC.

This clonotype was counted a few times. V is TRBV12-3 or TRBV12-4 and J is TRBJ1-2, with D hard to call. V lost 8 bases and J lost 8, with 18 bases in between. The CDR3 is 13 amino acids. The chain's CDR3 is CASRVVGHGGYTF. The CDR3 nucleotides read TGTGCCAGCCGCGTTGTGGGCCATGGGGGCTACACCTTC.

This sequence joins TRBV12-3 or TRBV12-4 and TRBJ1-5; 7 bases align to TRBD1. The J segment lost 5 bases and the V segment lost 3 bases, leaving 4 bases of the junction unmatched. CDR3 size: 14 residues. The CDR3 region is CASSFGQAHQPQHF. CDR3 in DNA: TGTGCCAGCAGTTTCGGACAGGCTCATCAGCCCCAGCATTTT.

This clonotype was observed at least ten times. The chain recombines TRBV7-8 with TRBJ1-2; D is perhaps TRBD1 (5 bases). This CDR3 contains 14 residues. Trimming pared 7 bases from V and 4 bases from J, leaving 16 bases between. Germline V gives CDR1 SGHVS, CDR2 FQNEAQ. The CDR3 is CASIPRGGVYGYTF. The CDR3 DNA follows: TGTGCCAGCATTCCTCGGGGCGGGGTCTATGGCTACACCTTC.

This clonotype showed up many times. The V call is TRBV5-1, the J call TRBJ1-1; 8 bases map to TRBD1. This CDR3 has 15 residues. J gave up 1 base and V 4 bases, and 6 bases lay outside the gene matches. CDR1 is SGHRS and CDR2 is YFSETQ in the germline V gene. The CDR3 sequence is CASSARQGKNTEAFF. The CDR3 coding sequence is TGCGCCAGCAGCGCTAGACAGGGGAAGAACACTGAAGCTTTCTTT.

This clonotype was counted many times. The V gene is TRBV5-4, the J gene TRBJ2-1; 14 positions agree with TRBD2. This CDR3 has 14 residues. After removal of 4 bases from V and 7 bases from J, the junction contained 1 base not matched to a gene. Germline assignment: CDR1 SGHNT and CDR2 YYREEE (reference sequence). CDR3 in amino acids: CASSRLAGGNEQFF. Here the CDR3 DNA reads TGTGCCAGCAGCCGACTAGCGGGAGGGAATGAGCAGTTCTTC.